This TCR beta chain emerged from a study of neurological immune-mediated disorders. Findings and limits, study-wide: There were no CDR3 amino acid sequences shared by expanded clones across subjects, a result suggesting private repertoires in all groups.

This CDR3 region has 12 residues. After removal of 6 bases from V and 3 bases from J, the junction contained 2 bases not matched to a gene. Germline CDR1 is DFQATT and CDR2 is SNEGSKA (reference sequence). TCRdb re-derived calls from the 5' RACE reads in MiXCR, one entry per CDR3 protein. The profile covers some 30,000 distinct CDR3 sequences, with more than 10% appearing a single time and around 2.3% taken by the ten largest. The sample's time point: longitudinal time-point 2. Volunteers from a blood bank in Maryland, USA, constituted the healthy controls. There are many counts of this clonotype. The antigen remains undetermined.

This chain links TRBV20-1 with TRBJ2-5; 9 bases map to TRBD1. This sequence was found in a woman between 40 and 55 years old in good health. The sample was PBMCs. The CDR3 coding sequence is TGCAGTGCCCGGGACAGGGAAGAGACCCAGTACTTC. Translated: CSARDREETQYF.